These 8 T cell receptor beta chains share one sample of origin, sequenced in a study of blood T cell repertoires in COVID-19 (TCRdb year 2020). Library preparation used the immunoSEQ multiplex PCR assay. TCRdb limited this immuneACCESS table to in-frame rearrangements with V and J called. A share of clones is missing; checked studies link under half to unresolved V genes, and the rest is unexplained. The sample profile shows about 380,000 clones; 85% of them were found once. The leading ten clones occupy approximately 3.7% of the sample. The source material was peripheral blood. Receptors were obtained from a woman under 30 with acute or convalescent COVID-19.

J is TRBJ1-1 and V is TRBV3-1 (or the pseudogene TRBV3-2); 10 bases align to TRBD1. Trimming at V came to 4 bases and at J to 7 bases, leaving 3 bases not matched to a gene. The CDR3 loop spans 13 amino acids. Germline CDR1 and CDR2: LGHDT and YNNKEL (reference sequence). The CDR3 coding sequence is TGTGCCAGCAGCCGACAGGGGGCGGGTGAAGCTTTCTTT. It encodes CASSRQGAGEAFF.

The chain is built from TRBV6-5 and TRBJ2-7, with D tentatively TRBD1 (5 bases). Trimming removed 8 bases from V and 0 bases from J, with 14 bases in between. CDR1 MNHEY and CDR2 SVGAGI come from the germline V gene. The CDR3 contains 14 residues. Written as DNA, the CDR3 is TGTGCCAGCCTATTATCGGACATCTCCTACGAGCAGTACTTC. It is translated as CASLLSDISYEQYF.

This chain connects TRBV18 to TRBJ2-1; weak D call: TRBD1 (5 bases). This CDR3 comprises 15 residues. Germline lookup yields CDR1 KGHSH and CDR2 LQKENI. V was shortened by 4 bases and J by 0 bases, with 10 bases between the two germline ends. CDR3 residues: CASSRGQDSYNEQFF. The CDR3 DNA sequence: TGTGCCAGCTCACGGGGCCAGGACTCCTACAATGAGCAGTTCTTC.

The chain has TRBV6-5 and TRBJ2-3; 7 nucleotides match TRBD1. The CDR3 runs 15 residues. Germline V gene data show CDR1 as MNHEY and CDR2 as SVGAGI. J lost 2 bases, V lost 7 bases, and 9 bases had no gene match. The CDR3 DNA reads TGTGCCAGCACTGGACAGGATGATTACACAGATACGCAGTATTTT. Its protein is CASTGQDDYTDTQYF.

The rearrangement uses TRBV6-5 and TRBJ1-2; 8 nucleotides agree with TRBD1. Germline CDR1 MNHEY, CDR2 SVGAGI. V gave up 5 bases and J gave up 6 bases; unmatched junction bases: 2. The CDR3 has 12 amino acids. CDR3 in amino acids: CASSPTGDGYTF. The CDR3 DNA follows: TGTGCCAGCAGTCCGACAGGGGATGGCTACACCTTC.

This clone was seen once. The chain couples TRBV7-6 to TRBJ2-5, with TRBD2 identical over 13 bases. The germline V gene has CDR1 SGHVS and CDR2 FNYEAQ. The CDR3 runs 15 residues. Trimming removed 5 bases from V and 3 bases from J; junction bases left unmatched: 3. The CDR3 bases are TGTGCCAGCAGCGTGGGGACTAGCGGGAAAGAGACCCAGTACTTC. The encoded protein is CASSVGTSGKETQYF.

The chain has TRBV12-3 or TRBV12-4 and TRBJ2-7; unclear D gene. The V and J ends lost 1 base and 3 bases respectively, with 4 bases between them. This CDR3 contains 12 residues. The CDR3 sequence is CASSLVSYEQYF. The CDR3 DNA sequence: TGTGCCAGCAGTTTAGTCAGCTACGAGCAGTACTTC.

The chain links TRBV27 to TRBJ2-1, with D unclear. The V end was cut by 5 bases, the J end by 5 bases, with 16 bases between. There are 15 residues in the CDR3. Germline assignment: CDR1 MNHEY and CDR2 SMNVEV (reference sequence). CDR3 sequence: CASSRIGGPDNEQFF. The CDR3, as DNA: TGTGCCAGCAGTAGGATCGGCGGTCCGGACAATGAGCAGTTCTTC.